This entry concerns a single T cell receptor (beta chain). Its antigen remains unidentified. This CDR3 comprises 15 residues. J gave up 6 bases and V 6 bases, and 15 bases lay outside the gene matches. Germline CDR1 SGHNT, CDR2 YYREEE (reference sequence). The data were obtained in a study of OX40 agonist ivuxolimab in advanced cancers. In the study overall: It was ivuxolimab, an agonistic anti-OX40 (CD134) antibody, that patients were treated with.

Points from the study as a whole: Low clonal expansion, among the lowest seen, marked partial responders at 0.1-3.0 mg/kg. Average numbers of expanded clones were greater in CD8+ T cells than in CD4+.

Blood got drawn at baseline, again on cycle 4 day 1, and then on cycle 7 day 1. Some clones are missing from TCRdb's copy, which holds only in-frame ones; the method was immunoSEQ multiplex PCR. Of 70,000 to 95,000 clones detected, just over 85% appear once; the ten largest clones hold less than 5%. The rearrangement uses TRBV5-4 and TRBJ2-7, with 7 nucleotides matching TRBD2. The receptor comes from an adult with an advanced solid tumor such as melanoma, head and neck, liver or kidney cancer. Sequences were derived from CD4+ or CD8+ T cells sorted from blood, sampled in a trial of the OX40 agonist ivuxolimab. As DNA, the CDR3 is TGTGCCAGCACCGCAACCGGCGGGCGGGAGAGCGAGCAGTACTTC. Encoded protein: CASTATGGRESEQYF.